One and the same sample provided the 5 T cell receptor beta chains below, sequenced in a study of post-analysis software for immune sequencing data. Their antigens remain unidentified. General study results and limits: In patients, a few TRBV segments were more frequent than in controls, with TRBV5-6, TRBV5-1 and TRBV20-1 among them.

Tagging with unique molecular identifiers was a feature of the TCR beta cDNA libraries. A single record per CDR3 protein comes from TCRdb applying MiXCR to the PCR reads. The table has hundreds of thousands of distinct CDR3 sequences, roughly 27% seen once. Sequencing was carried out using blood. Source of these receptors: a girl between 5 and 17 years old with multiple sclerosis.

This chain connects TRBV5-1 to TRBJ2-7; 10 nucleotides agree with TRBD2. CDR1 is SGHRS and CDR2 is YFSETQ in the germline V gene. CDR3 length: 15 amino acids. The V segment lost 5 bases and the J segment 2 bases; nucleotides outside the gene matches: 7. The CDR3 DNA is TGCGCCAGCAGGTTAACTAGCGGGGCAACCTACGAGCAGTACTTC. It translates to CASRLTSGATYEQYF.

The chain joins TRBV10-3 to TRBJ2-3; possibly TRBD2 for D (6 bases). CDR1 is ENHRY, CDR2 SYGVKD, per germline. Trimming took off 10 bases at V and 1 base at J, with 15 bases between the two ends. The CDR3 contains 14 residues. The CDR3 protein is CATFAGSGTDTQYF. The CDR3 DNA reads as TGTGCCACTTTCGCCGGGAGTGGCACAGATACGCAGTATTTT.

This clonotype was detected a few times. The rearrangement uses TRBV15 and TRBJ1-4; D perhaps matches TRBD1 (6 bases). V shed 0 bases and J shed 7 bases, with 12 bases lying between them. The CDR3 is 15 amino acids. Germline V gives CDR1 LNHNV, CDR2 YYDKDF (reference sequence). In DNA, the CDR3 is TGTGCCACCAGCAGAGAAGGGGGACTGGGTGAAAAACTGTTTTTT. It translates to CATSREGGLGEKLFF.

This clonotype was seen a few times. CDR3 bases: TGCAGTGCTAGGGCTGGTTCGCACGAGCAGTACTTC. It yields the protein CSARAGSHEQYF. The chain couples TRBV20-1 to TRBJ2-7; D remains ambiguous. The germline V gene encodes CDR1 DFQATT and CDR2 SNEGSKA (reference sequence). V was shortened by 3 bases and J by 5 bases, with 11 bases between the two germline ends. The CDR3 has 12 amino acids.

The chain carries TRBV3-1 and TRBJ1-1; maybe TRBD1 (6 bases). The germline V gene has CDR1 LGHDT and CDR2 YNNKEL (reference sequence). With 1 base removed from V and 0 bases from J, the gap between germline ends came to 15 bases. The length of the CDR3 is 17 residues. CDR3 region: CASSQVPGEVMNTEAFF. The DNA for the CDR3 is TGTGCCAGCAGCCAAGTCCCAGGGGAAGTCATGAACACTGAAGCTTTCTTT.